These 22 T cell receptor beta chains were all obtained from the same sample, sequenced in a study of graft-versus-host responses after intestinal transplantation. The antigens of these receptors remain unknown. TCRdb's copy holds only in-frame clones and misses some; the assay was immunoSEQ multiplex PCR. The top ten hold about 0.4% of the sample, which has 50,000 to 75,000 clones, 90% to 95% seen once. The sequencing here drew on unstimulated CD4+ T cells sorted from spleen or lymph node cells, taken before transplant. These receptors were taken from a human donor who was the organ donor for an intestinal transplant.

J is TRBJ2-2 and V is TRBV7-6, with 7 bases that match TRBD1. The germline gives CDR1 SGHVS, CDR2 FNYEAQ. The V gene end was trimmed by 4 bases and the J gene end by 4 bases; junction bases not matched to a gene: 0. CDR3 length equals 13 residues. CDR3 loop: CASSSGGTGELFF. The CDR3 nucleotides are TGTGCCAGCAGCTCAGGGGGCACCGGGGAGCTGTTTTTT.

The J gene is TRBJ2-7, the V gene TRBV5-8, with D maybe TRBD2 (5 bases). The CDR3 extends over 14 amino acids. The V gene's germline CDR1 is SGHTS and CDR2 YDEGEE. Trimming took 2 bases from V and 3 from J, leaving 12 bases between them. The CDR3 DNA sequence: TGTGCCAGCAGCTTAAGGGAGCGGTACTACGAGCAGTACTTC. Its translation is CASSLRERYYEQYF. The full variable domain, its missing parts supplied by reference TRBV5-8 and TRBJ2-7, is EAGVTQSPTHLIKTRGQQATLRCSPISGHTSVYWYQQALGLGLQFLLWYDEGEERNRGNFPPRFSGRQFPNYSSELNVNALELEDSALYLCASSLRERYYEQYFGPGTRLTVT.

The genes are TRBV11-3 and TRBJ2-7, with D maybe TRBD2 (5 bases). The CDR3 is made up of 14 amino acids. Looked up from germline, CDR1 is SGHNT and CDR2 is YENEEA. V was shortened by 5 bases and J by 1 base, with 12 bases between the two germline ends. Written as DNA, the CDR3 is TGTGCCAGCAGCGTAGTGCCGGGGTCCTACGAGCAGTACTTC. The encoded protein is CASSVVPGSYEQYF. The full variable domain, rest sourced from reference TRBV11-3 and TRBJ2-7, is EAGVVQSPRYKIIEKKQPVAFWCNPISGHNTLYWYLQNLGQGPELLIRYENEEAVDDSQLPKDRFSAERLKGVDSTLKIQPAELGDSAVYLCASSVVPGSYEQYFGPGTRLTVT.

The CDR3 nucleotides are TGTGCCAGCAGTTTTAAGGACAGGTACTACGAGCAGTACTTC. Its protein is CASSFKDRYYEQYF. V and J are TRBV27 and TRBJ2-7, with TRBD1 matching 7 bases. The J segment lost 3 bases and the V segment lost 3 bases, leaving 5 bases of the junction unmatched. This CDR3 spans 14 amino acids. The germline V gene has CDR1 MNHEY and CDR2 SMNVEV (reference sequence).

This clone was recorded only once. This chain uses TRBV5-5 with TRBJ2-3, with D possibly TRBD1 on 7 matching bases. The germline V and J ends were trimmed by 2 bases and 2 bases, with 15 bases remaining between them. There are 16 residues in the CDR3. Looked up from germline, CDR1 is SGHKS and CDR2 is YYEKEE (reference sequence). The DNA for the CDR3 is TGTGCCAGCAGCTTTCGACAGGGAGGTTCCACAGATACGCAGTATTTT. It codes for CASSFRQGGSTDTQYF.

This chain links TRBV18 with TRBJ2-3, with D unclear. Germline assignment: CDR1 KGHSH and CDR2 LQKENI. The CDR3 has 16 residues. Trimming shortened V by 3 bases and J by 6 bases, and 19 bases separated the two germline ends. The CDR3 reads CASSPTPPAAADTQYF. The DNA for the CDR3 is TGTGCCAGCTCACCGACCCCCCCGGCTGCCGCGGATACGCAGTATTTT.

This clone was detected once. The V and J genes are TRBV7-2 and TRBJ2-1; tentative D call: TRBD1 (6 bases). The CDR3 has 13 amino acids. With 4 bases removed from V and 3 bases from J, the gap between germline ends came to 7 bases. Germline CDR1 reads SGHTA; CDR2 reads FQGNSA. Here the CDR3 DNA reads TGTGCCAGCAGCTCGGACAGCTACAATGAGCAGTTCTTC. This translates into CASSSDSYNEQFF.

J is TRBJ2-1 and V is TRBV4-3; 8 nucleotides align to TRBD1. The germline V gene encodes CDR1 LGHNA and CDR2 YSLEER. The CDR3 is 13 residues long. After removal of 0 bases from V and 10 bases from J, the junction contained 2 bases not matched to a gene. In DNA, the CDR3 is TGCGCCAGCAGCCAAGAGGACAGGGTAGAGCAGTTCTTC. This translates into CASSQEDRVEQFF.

This clone was recorded a few times. The chain uses TRBV5-1 and TRBJ1-1; D unresolved. The length of the CDR3 is 13 residues. CDR1 SGHRS and CDR2 YFSETQ come from the germline V gene. Trimming removed 2 bases at V and 1 base at J, with 6 bases between. This chain's CDR3 is CASSFNRNTEAFF. The CDR3 DNA follows: TGCGCCAGCAGCTTTAACAGGAACACTGAAGCTTTCTTT.

This clone has just one count. DNA of the CDR3: TGTGCCAGTACCCCCTCCCCCACAGATACGCAGTATTTT. Its protein product is CASTPSPTDTQYF. The rearrangement joins TRBV19 to TRBJ2-3, with D uncertain. In germline, CDR1 is LNHDA, CDR2 SQIVND (reference sequence). CDR3 length: 13 residues. The V and J ends lost 7 bases and 2 bases respectively, with 10 bases between them.

CDR3 residues: CASSLNRDTGYTF. The CDR3 coding sequence is TGTGCCAGCAGTCTAAACCGGGACACTGGCTACACCTTC. The gene calls are TRBV6-1 and TRBJ1-2, with D maybe TRBD1 (6 bases). Germline values: CDR1 MNHNS, CDR2 SASEGT. The ends were cut back, 5 bases at V and 7 bases at J, with 14 bases in the middle. The CDR3 consists of 13 residues.

This clone was seen only a few times. This sequence joins TRBV6-5 and TRBJ1-4; 10 nucleotides agree with TRBD1. Trimming cost V 4 bases and J 7 bases; bases outside gene matches: 6. The CDR3 is made up of 15 amino acids. Germline CDR1 and CDR2: MNHEY and SVGAGI. The CDR3 coding sequence is TGTGCCAGCAGTTCGGGACAGGGGCGTGGTGAAAAACTGTTTTTT. This sequence encodes CASSSGQGRGEKLFF.

This clone was seen a single time. This chain links TRBV7-9 with TRBJ1-2; the D gene is possibly TRBD1 (6 bases). Looked up from germline, CDR1 is SEHNR and CDR2 is FQNEAQ (reference sequence). CDR3 length: 15 amino acids. Trimming took off 5 bases at V and 6 bases at J, with 19 bases between the two ends. CDR3 sequence (DNA): TGTGCCAGCAGCCCGAGGGGGGGGAGTATCGATGGCTACACCTTC. It is translated as CASSPRGGSIDGYTF.

This chain connects TRBV7-9 to TRBJ1-2; 7 bases are shared with TRBD1. The V segment lost 2 bases and the J segment 8 bases; nucleotides outside the gene matches: 14. From germline, CDR1 is SEHNR and CDR2 FQNEAQ (reference sequence). This CDR3 has 16 amino acids. The CDR3 region is CASSLFREQGTRGYTF. CDR3 in DNA: TGTGCCAGCAGCTTATTTAGAGAACAGGGGACGAGAGGCTACACCTTC.

The J gene is TRBJ2-5, the V gene TRBV27; D remains ambiguous. CDR3 length equals 12 residues. V lost 5 bases and J lost 5, with 9 bases in between. In germline, CDR1 is MNHEY, CDR2 SMNVEV (reference sequence). CDR3 DNA: TGTGCCAGCAGTCGGCGTTCGGAGACCCAGTACTTC. Protein product: CASSRRSETQYF.

This sequence joins TRBV4-3 and TRBJ1-6; D perhaps matches TRBD1 (6 bases). V lost 0 bases, J lost 7 bases, and 13 bases lay in between. The length of the CDR3 is 16 residues. CDR1 and CDR2 from the germline V gene are LGHNA and YSLEER. For the CDR3, the DNA is TGCGCCAGCAGCCAAGATTTCAACAGGGAGAATTCACCCCTCCACTTT. Translation gives CASSQDFNRENSPLHF.

The V and J genes are TRBV7-3 and TRBJ2-2; no reliable D call. Germline CDR1 is SGHTA and CDR2 is FQGTGA. The CDR3 totals 13 residues. Trimming pared 2 bases from V and 1 base from J, leaving 2 bases between. CDR3 in DNA: TGTGCCAGCAGCTTAGAGAACACCGGGGAGCTGTTTTTT. Translation: CASSLENTGELFF. The variable domain in full, completed from reference TRBV7-3 and TRBJ2-2, reads GAGVSQTPSNKVTEKGKYVELRCDPISGHTALYWYRQSLGQGPEFLIYFQGTGAADDSGLPNDRFFAVRPEGSVSTLKIQRTERGDSAVYLCASSLENTGELFFGEGSRLTVL.

The CDR3 DNA sequence: TGCGCCAGCAGCCAAGTGTACATCTCTGGAAACACCATATATTTT. This sequence encodes CASSQVYISGNTIYF. The J gene is TRBJ1-3, the V gene TRBV4-1; the D is unclear. The germline V gene encodes CDR1 MGHRA and CDR2 YSYEKL. The V and J ends lost 1 base and 0 bases respectively, with 7 bases between them. There are 15 residues in the CDR3.

V and J are TRBV21-1 and TRBJ1-3. TRBV21-1 is assigned pseudogene status. This CDR3 contains 11 residues. The CDR3 sequence: CANPGGNTIYF. Here the CDR3 DNA reads TGTGCGAATCCCGGGGGAAACACCATATATTTT.

This clone was detected only once. The CDR3 bases are TGTGCCAGCATATTGAAGGGGGGAACTAACACCGGGGAGCTGTTTTTT. It specifies CASILKGGTNTGELFF. This chain connects TRBV2 to TRBJ2-2; D may match TRBD1 or TRBD2 (6 bases each). Germline CDR1 reads SNHLY; CDR2 reads FYNNEI. Trimming cost V 7 bases and J 2 bases, with 17 bases left between them. This CDR3 is 16 amino acids long.

The chain combines TRBV2 with TRBJ1-5, with D perhaps TRBD1 (5 bases). This CDR3 is 18 amino acids long. The ends were cut back, 6 bases at V and 0 bases at J, with 21 bases in the middle. Per the germline V gene, CDR1 is SNHLY and CDR2 is FYNNEI. This chain's CDR3 is CASRRTYFGAYSNQPQHF. CDR3 DNA sequence: TGTGCCAGCAGACGTACGTACTTTGGGGCTTATAGCAATCAGCCCCAGCATTTT.

This chain uses TRBV4-3 with TRBJ2-4; tentative D call: TRBD1 (6 bases). CDR3 length: 15 residues. Trimming removed 2 bases at V and 6 bases at J, with 14 bases between. Germline lookup yields CDR1 LGHNA and CDR2 YSLEER. The CDR3 sequence: CASSQNRAFRNIQYF. For the CDR3, the DNA is TGCGCCAGCAGCCAAAACAGGGCCTTTCGAAACATTCAGTACTTC.